Each of the 19 T cell receptor beta chains below was sequenced from the same sample in a study of cytomegalovirus exposure and HLA in healthy donors. The PCR was carried out with 60 Vbeta primers and 13 Jbeta primers. The method was immunoSEQ multiplex PCR; TCRdb's version includes in-frame clones alone and lacks a portion of them. The repertoire holds about 120,000 clones, with about 80% as singletons. The material sequenced was PBMCs. The receptors were sampled from a woman aged 40 to 55 in good health and CMV-seropositive.

The V and J genes are TRBV4-1 and TRBJ1-1, with TRBD1 as a possible D gene (5 bases). The V end lost 4 bases, the J end lost 0 bases, and 6 bases lay between the germline ends. This CDR3 comprises 13 residues. Germline assignment: CDR1 MGHRA and CDR2 YSYEKL. The CDR3 coding sequence is TGCGCCAGCAGCCCGACAGTGAACACTGAAGCTTTCTTT. The encoded protein is CASSPTVNTEAFF.

On this clone: The same CDR3 arises from other DNA sequences in this sample as well. The chain uses TRBV5-1 and TRBJ2-5; D not resolved. With 0 bases removed from V and 4 bases from J, the gap between germline ends came to 4 bases. Germline CDR1 reads SGHRS; CDR2 reads YFSETQ. The CDR3 has 12 amino acids. Here the CDR3 DNA reads TGCGCCAGCAGCTTGGGGCTAGAGACCCAGTACTTC. Its translation is CASSLGLETQYF.

The V gene is TRBV19, the J gene TRBJ2-1, with a possible D match to TRBD2 (6 bases). Trimming took off 6 bases at V and 0 bases at J, with 15 bases between the two ends. This CDR3 contains 16 residues. From germline, CDR1 is LNHDA and CDR2 SQIVND (reference sequence). CDR3: CASSSAGLTSYNEQFF. DNA of the CDR3: TGTGCCAGTAGCTCCGCCGGACTAACCTCCTACAATGAGCAGTTCTTC.

CDR3 amino acids: CAWSVGDREYGQYF. CDR3 sequence (DNA): TGTGCCTGGAGTGTGGGGGACAGGGAATATGGGCAGTACTTC. V gene TRBV30 combines with J gene TRBJ2-7, with TRBD1 matching 9 bases. The CDR3 contains 14 residues. The V gene's germline CDR1 is GTSNPN and CDR2 SVGIG (reference sequence). J gave up 9 bases and V 0 bases, and 9 bases lay outside the gene matches. The full variable domain, its missing parts supplied by reference TRBV30 and TRBJ2-7, is SQTIHQWPATLVQPVGSPLSLECTVEGTSNPNLYWYRQAAGRGLQLLFYSVGIGQISSEVPQNLSASRPQDRQFILSSKKLLLSDSGFYLCAWSVGDREYGQYFGPGTRLTVT.

The chain recombines TRBV6-4 with TRBJ2-1, with 7 bases fitting TRBD2. After removal of 4 bases from V and 6 bases from J, the junction contained 3 bases not matched to a gene. This CDR3 contains 13 residues. From germline, CDR1 is MRHNA and CDR2 SNTAGT. The CDR3 protein is CASSVRESNEQFF. The CDR3 DNA is TGTGCCAGCAGTGTGCGGGAGTCCAATGAGCAGTTCTTC.

A single count supports this clone. J is TRBJ2-7 and V is TRBV4-1, with 8 bases fitting TRBD1. Trimming at V came to 1 base and at J to 6 bases, leaving 8 bases not matched to a gene. This CDR3 has 15 residues. CDR1 and CDR2 (germline): MGHRA, YSYEKL. The CDR3 nucleotides are TGCGCCAGCAGCCAAGGGACAGGGTACCTTCGCGAGCAGTACTTC. It codes for CASSQGTGYLREQYF.

The chain recombines TRBV9 with TRBJ1-4, with TRBD1 matching 8 bases. The junction had 10 bases not matched to a gene; V was cut back by 2 bases and J by 7 bases. There are 16 residues in the CDR3. In germline, CDR1 is SGDLS, CDR2 YYNGEE. CDR3 amino acids: CASSVSLQGAGEKLFF. The CDR3 DNA follows: TGTGCCAGCAGCGTTAGCCTCCAGGGGGCAGGTGAAAAACTGTTTTTT.

Comments on this clone: The junction does not match germline at one end; this may be a read error. The chain has TRBV4-2 and TRBJ1-1; TRBD1 aligns across 7 bases. This CDR3 region has 17 residues. The germline CDR1 and CDR2 sequences are LGHNA and YNFKEQ. The chain's CDR3 is CASSEERTGWRGTEAFF. CDR3 coding DNA: TGTGCCAGCAGCGAAGAAAGGACAGGCTGGAGGGGGACTGAAGCTTTCTTT.

The chain recombines TRBV5-1 with TRBJ1-4; tentative D call: TRBD1 (5 bases). CDR3 length: 15 residues. Germline V CDR1 and CDR2: SGHRS, YFSETQ. V lost 4 bases and J 0 bases, leaving 10 bases between the germline ends. CDR3 bases: TGCGCCAGCAGCAATCCAGGGTCAACTAATGAAAAACTGTTTTTT. Translated, it gives CASSNPGSTNEKLFF.

V and J are TRBV9 and TRBJ1-5; D ambiguous. The germline gives CDR1 SGDLS, CDR2 YYNGEE. The ends were cut back, 0 bases at V and 0 bases at J, with 7 bases in the middle. The CDR3 totals 15 residues. For the CDR3, the DNA is TGTGCCAGCAGCGTAGGAGGTTATAGCAATCAGCCCCAGCATTTT. The encoded protein is CASSVGGYSNQPQHF.

The genes are TRBV19 and TRBJ1-6; 8 bases line up with TRBD1. The germline gives CDR1 LNHDA, CDR2 SQIVND (reference sequence). The CDR3 totals 18 residues. V dropped 1 base and J dropped 8; count of bases not matched to a gene: 13. The CDR3 region is CASSIAQGALVSDSPLHF. The CDR3 DNA is TGTGCCAGTAGTATAGCCCAGGGGGCTCTTGTTTCGGATTCACCCCTCCACTTT.

This chain uses TRBV18 with TRBJ1-1; possible D gene TRBD1, 6 bases. CDR1 is KGHSH, CDR2 LQKENI, per germline. Trimming removed 2 bases at V and 1 base at J, with 11 bases between. The CDR3 runs to 15 residues. The CDR3 loop is CASSPAGTQNTEAFF. In DNA, the CDR3 is TGTGCCAGCTCACCAGCCGGGACACAGAACACTGAAGCTTTCTTT. Supplemented by reference TRBV18 and TRBJ1-1, the full variable domain reads NAGVMQNPRHLVRRRGQEARLRCSPMKGHSHVYWYRQLPEEGLKFMVYLQKENIIDESGMPKERFSAEFPKEGPSILRIQQVVRGDSAAYFCASSPAGTQNTEAFFGQGTRLTVV.

Note on this clone: Within the sample, other DNA sequences also encode this same CDR3. The chain joins TRBV30 to TRBJ1-2; TRBD1 agrees at 8 bases. The CDR3 consists of 14 residues. CDR1 is GTSNPN and CDR2 is SVGIG in the germline V gene (reference sequence). Trimming cost V 2 bases and J 5 bases; bases outside gene matches: 7. CDR3 DNA: TGTGCCTGGAGTTTAACAGGGGGTGGTTATGGCTACACCTTC. Translating gives CAWSLTGGGYGYTF.

This chain links TRBV2 with TRBJ2-7, with 10 bases matching TRBD2. CDR1 is SNHLY, CDR2 FYNNEI, per germline. This CDR3 is 16 amino acids long. The CDR3 bases are TGTGCCAGCAGTATTACCCCACTAGCGGGGCTAACCCCCTTCATCGTC. It codes for CASSITPLAGLTPFIV.

The genes are TRBV4-2 and TRBJ1-3, with 8 bases aligning to TRBD1. This CDR3 region has 16 residues. The germline gives CDR1 LGHNA, CDR2 YNFKEQ. The ends lost 4 bases at V and 0 bases at J; junction bases unmatched: 5. The CDR3 bases are TGTGCCAGCAGCCTTGATACAGGGGGCTCTGGAAACACCATATATTTT. Translating gives CASSLDTGGSGNTIYF.

The chain uses TRBV30 and TRBJ1-2; 9 bases are shared with TRBD1. V lost 4 bases, J lost 0 bases, and 3 bases stayed unmatched. The CDR3 is 14 amino acids. Germline V gives CDR1 GTSNPN, CDR2 SVGIG (reference sequence). CDR3 protein: CAWTRDRANYGYTF. CDR3 nucleotides: TGTGCCTGGACCCGGGACAGGGCTAACTATGGCTACACCTTC.

Remarks on this clone: Other DNA variants within this sample encode the same CDR3. The chain is built from TRBV5-1 and TRBJ1-2; 7 bases are a match to TRBD1. Germline V gives CDR1 SGHRS, CDR2 YFSETQ. The CDR3 covers 14 residues. J gave up 3 bases and V 0 bases, and 2 bases lay outside the gene matches. CDR3 sequence reads: CASSLGQGDYGYTF. The CDR3, as DNA: TGCGCCAGCAGCTTGGGGCAGGGGGACTATGGCTACACCTTC.

The rearrangement joins TRBV7-9 to TRBJ1-5, with D maybe TRBD1 (5 bases). Trimming stripped 0 bases from V and 3 bases from J, with 15 bases between. The CDR3 consists of 17 residues. The V gene's germline CDR1 is SEHNR and CDR2 FQNEAQ (reference sequence). The CDR3 coding sequence is TGTGCCAGCAGCTTAGCTCGAGGCAGGGCGCTCAATCAGCCCCAGCATTTT. Its protein product is CASSLARGRALNQPQHF.

About this clone itself: One end of the junction fails to match germline, which may point to a read error. The DNA for the CDR3 is TGCGCCAGCAGGGTCGGGGACAGGGGAAGGACTAACTATGGCTACGCCTTC. Protein sequence: CASRVGDRGRTNYGYAF. The genes are TRBV5-1 and TRBJ1-2, with TRBD1 matching over 10 bases. This CDR3 has 17 residues. Germline CDR1 SGHRS, CDR2 YFSETQ.